The present entry profiles one T cell receptor beta chain with its context. Its antigen remains unidentified. No qualities accompany the bases; no much larger clone lies one base away. This record belongs to a study of blood T cell repertoires in COVID-19 (dated by TCRdb to 2019 to 2021). General notes on the study: Collaborator samples came from the United States, Italy and Spain and covered acute and convalescent phases of COVID-19. The material from the prospective study consisted of cDNA or gDNA derived from T cells, B-cell-depleted T cells, or PBMCs. The dataset comprised deeply sampled blood TCRbeta repertoires from subjects exposed to, actively infected with, or recovered from COVID-19. The repertoires were released in a freely available public database meant as a resource for research on the immune response to SARS-CoV-2. The samples were drawn from two sources: the first 160 participants of the ongoing ImmuneRACE study, and 1,000 to 1,500 subjects contributed by 6 global collaborators. A de-identified subject ID, COVID-19 status, age in years and sex were almost always included in the sample metadata. Where HLA class I and class II types were available, the types were taken from metadata supplied by the sample provider, not from assay-based typing.

The paper's findings and limits, for the study overall: Clinical and demographic metadata were provided uncurated, with the amount varying by source and participant.

Each collaborating institution followed its own protocols to collect whole blood in K2EDTA tubes. Collaborator samples were shipped for TCRbeta analysis as frozen whole blood, isolated PBMCs, or DNA extracted from either sample type. CDR1 and CDR2, looked up from the germline V gene, are SGHRS and YFSETQ. V is pared back by 0 bases and J by 6 bases, with 16 bases lying between the germline termini. The CDR3, cysteine through phenylalanine, is 15 amino acids long. CDR3 DNA only is kept here, 45 bases in frame from base 1. TCRbeta CDR3 regions were amplified from genomic DNA by means of the immunoSEQ Assay, a bias-controlled multiplex PCR. Per the authors' processing: Within the assay, amplification of reference gene primers was used to estimate how many nucleated cells each sample contained. To quantify the absolute abundance of each unique TCRbeta CDR3 rearrangement, sequence reads were collapsed and filtered. For each sample, productive Simpson clonality was calculated as the square root of Simpson's diversity index over productive rearrangements. This is the immuneACCESS table as TCRdb keeps it, with only in-frame sequences that have V and J called. A part of the clones is gone; compared with another copy, unresolved V genes explain less than half, and the rest is unexplained. V and J calls and clone size come straight from that table; D and trimming were deduced from the DNA. The sample includes about 130,000 clones, with approximately 74% observed a single time. Approximately 2% of the sample belongs to the ten largest clones.

The clonotype was recovered from a woman aged 70-85 years with acute or convalescent COVID-19. The V gene is TRBV5-1 and the J gene is TRBJ2-7; the D gene assignment is ambiguous. The material sequenced was peripheral blood. The DNA is as follows: TGCGCCAGCAGCTTGGAACAGTACCGGCCCGGCGAGCAGTACTTC. It translates as CASSLEQYRPGEQYF.